A single sample gave rise to the 14 T cell receptor beta chains below, sequenced in a study of spatial heterogeneity in lung cancer (dated by TCRdb to the late 2010s). Libraries were made using 5' RACE. The reads were generated on a NextSeq 500. The raw public data were reprocessed by TCRdb itself: fastp quality trimming at Q25, MiXCR clonotype calling, in-frame beta chains only. Duplicate CDR3 protein sequences are folded into a single record with the most common DNA and genes. The table for this sample lists about 45,000 distinct CDR3 sequences; 6.8% of them were counted only once. Around two fifths of the sample lies in the top ten. Read against the paper, the sample's time point label means: sample taken at primary tumor resection. The material sequenced was PBMCs, taken at surgery. The receptors were gathered from a female donor with early-stage non-small cell lung cancer.

To note about this clonotype: A much larger clonotype is one base distant, so this may be a read error. CDR3 loop: CASSPQGNTRELFF. CDR3 coding DNA: TGTGCCAGCAGCCCCCAGGGGAACACCAGGGAGCTGTTTTTT. The gene calls are TRBV7-6 and TRBJ2-2, with a tentative D call TRBD1 (6 bases). From germline, CDR1 is SGHVS and CDR2 FNYEAQ. This CDR3 has 14 residues.

The sample holds many counts of this clonotype. The J gene is TRBJ1-5, the V gene TRBV25-1, with D possibly matching TRBD1 (5 bases). Germline V lookup: CDR1 MGHDK, CDR2 SYGVNS. V dropped 10 bases and J dropped 5 bases, with 24 bases sitting between them. There are 16 residues in the CDR3. The CDR3 bases are TGTGCCACTATCGTGGGGGGGAGCGGGATGGATCAGCCCCAGCATTTT. Its translation is CATIVGGSGMDQPQHF. The full variable domain, its missing parts supplied by reference TRBV25-1 and TRBJ1-5, is EADIYQTPRYLVIGTGKKITLECSQTMGHDKMYWYQQDPGMELHLIHYSYGVNSTEKGDLSSESTVSRIRTEHFPLTLESARPSHTSQYLCATIVGGSGMDQPQHFGDGTRLSIL.

The chain carries TRBV5-8 and TRBJ1-2, with D tentatively TRBD1 (5 bases). Trimming took 0 bases from V and 4 from J, leaving 7 bases between them. This CDR3 is built from 13 residues. Germline-derived CDR1 and CDR2 are SGHTS and YDEGEE. The CDR3 here is CASSLAGTYGYTF. CDR3 in DNA: TGTGCCAGCAGCTTGGCCGGGACCTATGGCTACACCTTC.

The sample holds a few counts of this clonotype. The V call is TRBV10-1, the J call TRBJ1-1; D is uncertain. CDR1 is WNHNN, CDR2 SYGVQD, per germline (reference sequence). V lost 10 bases and J lost 0, with 12 bases in between. There are 13 residues in the CDR3. The CDR3 bases are TGCGCCATCGCTTTACGTGTGAACACTGAAGCTTTCTTT. This translates into CAIALRVNTEAFF.

This clonotype was observed many times. The chain recombines TRBV24-1 with TRBJ2-7, with TRBD1 matching 8 bases. Germline values: CDR1 KGHDR, CDR2 SFDVKD. With V trimmed by 5 bases and J by 0 bases, 2 bases remained unmatched. There are 14 residues in the CDR3. CDR3 in DNA: TGTGCCACCAGTGCGGGACAGGACTCCTACGAGCAGTACTTC. Its translation: CATSAGQDSYEQYF.

This chain connects TRBV5-1 to TRBJ2-5, with D perhaps TRBD2 (5 bases). Germline loops: CDR1 SGHRS, CDR2 YFSETQ. The CDR3 consists of 15 residues. The V end lost 1 base, the J end lost 4 bases, and 14 bases lay between the germline ends. This CDR3 is CASSLTGTTRETQYF. DNA for the CDR3: TGCGCCAGCAGCTTGACGGGAACCACCCGAGAGACCCAGTACTTC.

This clonotype was counted ten times or more. The V gene is TRBV6-1, the J gene TRBJ1-4; no clear D gene. Trimming took off 3 bases at V and 8 bases at J, with 10 bases between the two ends. Per germline, CDR1 MNHNS and CDR2 SASEGT. This CDR3 is built from 13 residues. The CDR3 protein is CASSEGSREKLFF. In nucleotides, the CDR3 is TGTGCCAGCAGTGAGGGCAGCAGGGAAAAACTGTTTTTT.

This clonotype was recorded many times. The V and J genes are TRBV28 and TRBJ2-1; the D gene is possibly TRBD2 (6 bases). The CDR3 sequence is 14 residues long. Germline assignment: CDR1 MDHEN and CDR2 SYDVKM. V shed 2 bases and J shed 11 bases, with 16 bases lying between them. This CDR3 is CASSLQWGGLKQFF. CDR3 DNA sequence: TGTGCCAGCAGTTTACAATGGGGCGGACTAAAGCAGTTCTTC.

This clonotype was seen more than once but under ten times. The V gene is TRBV9, the J gene TRBJ1-4; 8 nucleotides line up with TRBD1. The CDR3 consists of 14 residues. The V gene's germline CDR1 is SGDLS and CDR2 YYNGEE. The trim removed 4 bases at V and 4 bases at J, leaving 3 bases unmatched. The DNA for the CDR3 is TGTGCCAGCAGCAAGACAGGGGTTAATGAAAAACTGTTTTTT. Protein product: CASSKTGVNEKLFF.

Only a few counts were recorded for this clonotype. The chain recombines TRBV7-9 with TRBJ1-4, with 8 positions matching TRBD1. Germline V lookup: CDR1 SEHNR, CDR2 FQNEAQ (reference sequence). Trimming took 5 bases from V and 7 from J; bases not matched to a gene: 9. This CDR3 is 15 amino acids long. DNA of the CDR3: TGTGCCAGCAGCCCCTCAGGGGGCAGGTCTGAAAAACTGTTTTTT. Translation: CASSPSGGRSEKLFF.

This clonotype was picked up a small number of times. The chain is built from TRBV5-5 and TRBJ1-1, with D tentatively TRBD1 (6 bases). This CDR3 contains 14 residues. Germline CDR1 reads SGHKS; CDR2 reads YYEKEE (reference sequence). The V end was cut by 6 bases, the J end by 1 base, with 13 bases between. The chain's CDR3 is CASIRTAPNTEAFF. The CDR3 nucleotides read TGTGCCAGCATCAGGACAGCGCCGAACACTGAAGCTTTCTTT. The complete variable domain, with remaining parts taken from reference TRBV5-5 and TRBJ1-1, reads DAGVTQSPTHLIKTRGQQVTLRCSPISGHKSVSWYQQVLGQGPQFIFQYYEKEERGRGNFPDRFSARQFPNYSSELNVNALLLGDSALYLCASIRTAPNTEAFFGQGTRLTVV.

This clonotype was recorded at least ten times. The genes are TRBV6-5 and TRBJ2-7, with D possibly being TRBD2 (5 bases). This CDR3 contains 14 residues. The germline V and J ends were trimmed by 4 bases and 3 bases, with 13 bases remaining between them. CDR1 and CDR2 from the germline V gene are MNHEY and SVGAGI. The CDR3 nucleotides are TGTGCCAGCAGTTTGGGCGGGTCGGGCTACGAGCAGTACTTC. It codes for CASSLGGSGYEQYF.

This clonotype was recorded a few times. This chain uses TRBV11-2 with TRBJ2-2; 8 bases line up with TRBD1. The germline V gene has CDR1 SGHAT and CDR2 FQNNGV. The CDR3 extends over 15 amino acids. The J segment lost 4 bases and the V segment lost 4 bases, leaving 5 bases of the junction unmatched. Here the CDR3 reads CASSSGQGGTGELFF. The CDR3 DNA sequence: TGTGCCAGCAGCTCCGGACAGGGTGGCACCGGGGAGCTGTTTTTT. Full variable domain (remainder filled in from reference TRBV11-2 and TRBJ2-2): EAGVAQSPRYKIIEKRQSVAFWCNPISGHATLYWYQQILGQGPKLLIQFQNNGVVDDSQLPKDRFSAERLKGVDSTLKIQPAKLEDSAVYLCASSSGQGGTGELFFGEGSRLTVL.

This clonotype was observed at least ten times. The V and J genes are TRBV7-9 and TRBJ1-1, with D uncertain. The CDR3 covers 15 residues. Trimming removed 1 base from V and 3 bases from J, with 12 bases in between. Germline-derived CDR1 and CDR2 are SEHNR and FQNEAQ (reference sequence). In DNA, the CDR3 is TGTGCCAGCAGCTTAGTTGGCCAGATGTACACTGAAGCTTTCTTT. Translated: CASSLVGQMYTEAFF.